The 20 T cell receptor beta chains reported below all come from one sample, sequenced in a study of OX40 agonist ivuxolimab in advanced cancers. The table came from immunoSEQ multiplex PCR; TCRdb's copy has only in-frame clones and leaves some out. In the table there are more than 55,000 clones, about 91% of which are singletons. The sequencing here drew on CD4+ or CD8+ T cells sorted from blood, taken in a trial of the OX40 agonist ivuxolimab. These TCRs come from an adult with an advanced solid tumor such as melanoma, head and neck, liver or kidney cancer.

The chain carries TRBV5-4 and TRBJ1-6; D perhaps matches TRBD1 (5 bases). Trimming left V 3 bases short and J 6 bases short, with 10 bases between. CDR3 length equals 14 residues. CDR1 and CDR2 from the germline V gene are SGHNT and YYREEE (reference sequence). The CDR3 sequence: CASSYDSGNSPLHF. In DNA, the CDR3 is TGTGCCAGCAGCTATGACAGCGGTAATTCACCCCTCCACTTT.

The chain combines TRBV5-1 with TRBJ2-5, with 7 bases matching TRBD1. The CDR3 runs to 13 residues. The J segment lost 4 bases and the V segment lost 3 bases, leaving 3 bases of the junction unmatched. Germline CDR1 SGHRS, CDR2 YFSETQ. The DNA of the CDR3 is TGCGCCAGCAGCTCACAGGGGACAGAGACCCAGTACTTC. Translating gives CASSSQGTETQYF.

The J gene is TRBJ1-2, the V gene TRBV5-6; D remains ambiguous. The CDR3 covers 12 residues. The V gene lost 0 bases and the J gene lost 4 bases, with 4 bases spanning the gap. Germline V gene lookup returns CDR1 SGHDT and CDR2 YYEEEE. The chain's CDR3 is CASSLERYGYTF. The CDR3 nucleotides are TGTGCCAGCAGCTTGGAACGCTATGGCTACACCTTC.

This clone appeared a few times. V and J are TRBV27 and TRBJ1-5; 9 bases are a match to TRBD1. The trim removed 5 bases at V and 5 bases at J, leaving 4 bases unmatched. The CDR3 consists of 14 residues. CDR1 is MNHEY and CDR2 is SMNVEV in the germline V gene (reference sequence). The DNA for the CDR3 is TGTGCCAGCAGTCCGACAGGGGGACATCAGCCCCAGCATTTT. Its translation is CASSPTGGHQPQHF.

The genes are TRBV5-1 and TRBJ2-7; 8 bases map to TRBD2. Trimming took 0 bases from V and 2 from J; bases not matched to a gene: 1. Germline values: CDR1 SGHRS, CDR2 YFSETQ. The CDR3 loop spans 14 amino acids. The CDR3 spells CASSLVSGTYEQYF. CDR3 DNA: TGCGCCAGCAGCTTGGTTAGCGGGACCTACGAGCAGTACTTC.

The CDR3 DNA is TGCGCCAGCAGCTCGACAGGGGTTTCCTACGAGCAGTACTTC. Its protein is CASSSTGVSYEQYF. The chain has TRBV5-1 and TRBJ2-7; 8 positions match TRBD1. Germline V CDR1 and CDR2: SGHRS, YFSETQ. V was clipped by 3 bases and J by 1 base; unmatched bases: 3. The CDR3 loop spans 14 amino acids.

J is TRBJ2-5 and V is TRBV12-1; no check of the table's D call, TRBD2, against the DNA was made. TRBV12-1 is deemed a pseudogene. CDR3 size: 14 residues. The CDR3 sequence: CANETSGRAETQYF. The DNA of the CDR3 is TGTGCCAACGAGACTAGCGGGAGGGCCGAGACCCAGTACTTC.

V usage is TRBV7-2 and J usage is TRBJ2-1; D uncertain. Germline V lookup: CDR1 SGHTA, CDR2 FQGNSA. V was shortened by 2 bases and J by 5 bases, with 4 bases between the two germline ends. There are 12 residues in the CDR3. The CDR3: CASSLRDNEQFF. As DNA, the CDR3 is TGTGCCAGCAGCTTAAGGGACAATGAGCAGTTCTTC.

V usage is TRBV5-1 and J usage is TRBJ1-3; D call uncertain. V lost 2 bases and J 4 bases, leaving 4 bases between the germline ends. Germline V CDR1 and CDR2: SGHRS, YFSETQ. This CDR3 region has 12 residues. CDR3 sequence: CASSFNGNTIYF. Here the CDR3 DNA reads TGCGCCAGCAGCTTCAACGGAAACACCATATATTTT.

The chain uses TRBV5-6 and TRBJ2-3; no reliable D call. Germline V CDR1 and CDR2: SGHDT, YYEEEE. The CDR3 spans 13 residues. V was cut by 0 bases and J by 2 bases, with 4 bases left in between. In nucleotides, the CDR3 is TGTGCCAGCAGCTTGGAGGCCACAGATACGCAGTATTTT. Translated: CASSLEATDTQYF.

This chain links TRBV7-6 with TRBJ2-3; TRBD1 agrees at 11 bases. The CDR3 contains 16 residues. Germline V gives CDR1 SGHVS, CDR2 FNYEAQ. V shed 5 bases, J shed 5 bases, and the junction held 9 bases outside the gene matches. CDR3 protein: CASSRRTGGAGDTQYF. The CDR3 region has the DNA TGTGCCAGCAGCCGACGGACAGGGGGCGCGGGAGATACGCAGTATTTT. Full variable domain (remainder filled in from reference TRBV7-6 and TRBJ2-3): GAGVSQSPRYKVTKRGQDVALRCDPISGHVSLYWYRQALGQGPEFLTYFNYEAQQDKSGLPNDRFSAERPEGSISTLTIQRTEQRDSAMYRCASSRRTGGAGDTQYFGPGTRLTVL.

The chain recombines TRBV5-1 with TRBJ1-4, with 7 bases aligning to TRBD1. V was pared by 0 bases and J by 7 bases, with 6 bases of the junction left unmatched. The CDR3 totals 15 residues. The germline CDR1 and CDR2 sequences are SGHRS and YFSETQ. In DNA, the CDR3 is TGCGCCAGCAGCTTGGAAGGGACAGCTTCTGAAAAACTGTTTTTT. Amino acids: CASSLEGTASEKLFF. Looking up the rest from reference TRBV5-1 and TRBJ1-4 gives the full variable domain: KAGVTQTPRYLIKTRGQQVTLSCSPISGHRSVSWYQQTPGQGLQFLFEYFSETQRNKGNFPGRFSGRQFSNSRSEMNVSTLELGDSALYLCASSLEGTASEKLFFGSGTQLSVL.

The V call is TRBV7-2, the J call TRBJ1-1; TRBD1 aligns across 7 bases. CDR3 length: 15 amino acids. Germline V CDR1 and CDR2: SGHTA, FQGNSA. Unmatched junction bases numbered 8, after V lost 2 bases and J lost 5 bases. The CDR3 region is CASSLWTGLGTEAFF. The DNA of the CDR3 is TGTGCCAGCAGCTTATGGACAGGACTCGGGACTGAAGCTTTCTTT.

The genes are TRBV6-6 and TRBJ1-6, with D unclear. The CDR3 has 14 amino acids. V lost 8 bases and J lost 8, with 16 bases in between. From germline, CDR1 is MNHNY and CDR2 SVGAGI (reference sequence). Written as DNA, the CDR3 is TGTGCCAGCTTGCCCTCGTCAATCCATTCACCCCTCCACTTT. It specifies CASLPSSIHSPLHF.

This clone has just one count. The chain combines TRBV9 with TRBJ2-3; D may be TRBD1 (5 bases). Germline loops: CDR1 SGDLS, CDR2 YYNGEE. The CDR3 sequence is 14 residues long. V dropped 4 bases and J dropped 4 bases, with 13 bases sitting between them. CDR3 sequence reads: CASSRAGLADTQYF. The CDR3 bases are TGTGCCAGCAGCAGAGCAGGGTTAGCAGATACGCAGTATTTT.

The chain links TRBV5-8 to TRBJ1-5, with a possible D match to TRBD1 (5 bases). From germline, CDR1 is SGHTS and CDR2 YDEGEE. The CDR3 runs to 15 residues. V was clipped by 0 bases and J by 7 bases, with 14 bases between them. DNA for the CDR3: TGTGCCAGCAGCTTGGTGCTGGGGGGTCGGCAGCCCCAGCATTTT. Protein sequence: CASSLVLGGRQPQHF.

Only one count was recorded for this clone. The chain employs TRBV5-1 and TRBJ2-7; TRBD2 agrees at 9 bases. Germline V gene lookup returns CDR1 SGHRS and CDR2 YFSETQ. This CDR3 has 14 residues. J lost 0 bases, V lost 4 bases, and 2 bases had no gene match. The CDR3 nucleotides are TGCGCCAGCAGCAGTAGCGGGAGCTCCTACGAGCAGTACTTC. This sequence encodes CASSSSGSSYEQYF.

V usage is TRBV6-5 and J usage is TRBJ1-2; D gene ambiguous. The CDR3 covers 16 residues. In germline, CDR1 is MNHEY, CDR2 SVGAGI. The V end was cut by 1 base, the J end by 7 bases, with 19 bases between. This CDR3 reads CASSYFYLADPGGYTF. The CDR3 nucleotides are TGTGCCAGCAGTTACTTCTACCTGGCAGATCCCGGTGGCTACACCTTC.

The chain's CDR3 is CASSPNPGPNEAFF. The CDR3 region has the DNA TGTGCCAGCTCACCAAATCCGGGGCCGAATGAAGCTTTCTTT. The chain has TRBV18 and TRBJ1-1; a weak D match, TRBD1 (5 bases). Trimming cost V 2 bases and J 7 bases, with 14 bases left between them. Looked up from germline, CDR1 is KGHSH and CDR2 is LQKENI. CDR3 length: 14 residues.

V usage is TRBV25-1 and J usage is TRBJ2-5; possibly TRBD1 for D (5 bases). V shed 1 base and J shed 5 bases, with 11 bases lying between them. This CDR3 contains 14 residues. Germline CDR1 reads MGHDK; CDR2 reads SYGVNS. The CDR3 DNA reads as TGTGCCAGCAGTGAATGGGTGGGGCTCGAGACCCAGTACTTC. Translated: CASSEWVGLETQYF.